What follows are 9 T cell receptor beta chains derived from one specimen sequenced in a study of shared clonotypes between healthy human individuals. Only in-frame clones appear in the TCRdb table, and some are missing; sequencing was by immunoSEQ multiplex PCR. The sample records hundreds of thousands of clones, 70% to 80% being singletons. The specimen sequenced was PBMCs. All receptors derive from a woman in her 40s in good health. Some clones in this sample may be carry-over from other donors' samples.

This clone came up once. V and J are TRBV5-4 and TRBJ1-6; possibly TRBD1 for D (5 bases). The CDR3 covers 17 residues. The V and J ends lost 0 bases and 7 bases respectively, with 17 bases between them. Germline-derived CDR1 and CDR2 are SGHNT and YYREEE (reference sequence). CDR3 in amino acids: CASSLGLGTLTNSPLHF. CDR3 DNA: TGTGCCAGCAGCTTGGGCCTCGGGACCCTGACCAATTCACCCCTCCACTTT.

The gene calls are TRBV28 and TRBJ2-1, with D maybe TRBD2 (5 bases). This CDR3 region has 16 residues. V lost 5 bases, J lost 0 bases, and 14 bases lay in between. The V gene's germline CDR1 is MDHEN and CDR2 SYDVKM. This CDR3 is CASSLRLGSSYNEQFF. CDR3 DNA sequence: TGTGCCAGCAGTCTCCGTCTGGGGAGCTCCTACAATGAGCAGTTCTTC.

The rearrangement uses TRBV28 and TRBJ1-5, with a weak D call TRBD1 (5 bases). Germline values: CDR1 MDHEN, CDR2 SYDVKM. The length of the CDR3 is 13 residues. Trimming took 8 bases from V and 2 from J, leaving 10 bases between them. The CDR3 DNA is TGTGCCAGCTGGGGCAGGGGCAATCAGCCCCAGCATTTT. This gives the protein CASWGRGNQPQHF. The full variable domain, in which reference TRBV28 and TRBJ1-5 provide the parts outside the CDR3, is DVKVTQSSRYLVKRTGEKVFLECVQDMDHENMFWYRQDPGLGLRLIYFSYDVKMKEKGDIPEGYSVSREKKERFSLILESASTNQTSMYLCASWGRGNQPQHFGDGTRLSIL.

A note on this clone: The identical CDR3 is also encoded by other nucleotide sequences in the sample. This chain uses TRBV28 with TRBJ2-2, with TRBD1 matching over 9 bases. The length of the CDR3 is 15 residues. CDR1 is MDHEN and CDR2 is SYDVKM in the germline V gene. The trim removed 6 bases at V and 4 bases at J, leaving 6 bases unmatched. The DNA for the CDR3 is TGTGCCAGCAGACCCCCGGGACAGGGCACCGGGGAGCTGTTTTTT. Its translation: CASRPPGQGTGELFF.

The chain links TRBV5-4 to TRBJ2-7; 9 nucleotides line up with TRBD1. J was trimmed by 13 bases and V by 0 bases; bases with no gene match: 5. The germline CDR1 and CDR2 sequences are SGHNT and YYREEE (reference sequence). The CDR3 contains 12 residues. DNA for the CDR3: TGTGCCAGCAGCTTGGCCGGACAGGGGCTCTACTTC. Residues: CASSLAGQGLYF.

V is TRBV25-1 and J is TRBJ1-1; weak D call: TRBD1 (6 bases). V gave up 3 bases and J gave up 1 base, with 9 bases separating them. CDR3 length: 14 residues. Germline V gene data show CDR1 as MGHDK and CDR2 as SYGVNS. CDR3 residues: CASSDTGTNTEAFF. The CDR3, as DNA: TGTGCCAGCAGTGATACAGGGACGAACACTGAAGCTTTCTTT.

This clone was seen many times. V gene TRBV7-3 combines with J gene TRBJ2-3, with 9 bases lining up with TRBD1. Germline CDR1 is SGHTA and CDR2 is FQGTGA. Trimming took 5 bases from V and 0 from J; bases not matched to a gene: 12. The CDR3 is made up of 18 amino acids. The CDR3 DNA sequence: TGTGCCAGCAGCACCCCCCTAGGGACAGGGACTAGCACAGATACGCAGTATTTT. It is translated as CASSTPLGTGTSTDTQYF. The variable domain in full, completed from reference TRBV7-3 and TRBJ2-3, reads GAGVSQTPSNKVTEKGKYVELRCDPISGHTALYWYRQSLGQGPEFLIYFQGTGAADDSGLPNDRFFAVRPEGSVSTLKIQRTERGDSAVYLCASSTPLGTGTSTDTQYFGPGTRLTVL.

The V gene is TRBV4-3, the J gene TRBJ2-3; possible D gene TRBD2, 6 bases. Germline V lookup: CDR1 LGHNA, CDR2 YSLEER. With 0 bases removed from V and 3 bases from J, the gap between germline ends came to 10 bases. The CDR3 consists of 15 residues. CDR3 residues: CASSQESGETDTQYF. The CDR3 nucleotides read TGCGCCAGCAGCCAAGAATCGGGGGAAACAGATACGCAGTATTTT.

J is TRBJ1-4 and V is TRBV19, with TRBD1 as a possible D gene (5 bases). This CDR3 contains 14 residues. Trimming removed 6 bases from V and 3 bases from J, with 11 bases in between. Germline values: CDR1 LNHDA, CDR2 SQIVND (reference sequence). The CDR3 bases are TGTGCCAGTAGGGGGACCGCGGCTAATGAAAAACTGTTTTTT. This sequence encodes CASRGTAANEKLFF.